This TCR beta chain was recovered during a study of T-cell reconstitution after alpha-beta-depleted transplantation in children. The CDR3 has 13 amino acids. The ends were cut back, 6 bases at V and 2 bases at J, with 7 bases in the middle. The TCRbeta library incorporated unique molecular identifiers. TCRdb fed the PCR reads into MiXCR, producing one record per CDR3 protein. Here the sample spans 500,000 or so distinct CDR3 sequences, 30% to 35% being singletons. The rearrangement joins TRBV12-3 or TRBV12-4 to TRBJ2-2; D unclear. Source: PBMCs from the stem cell graft donor, taken from the stem cell graft. This sequence was found in a human donor who donated a stem cell graft to a child with aplastic anemia. The CDR3 region has the DNA TGTGCCAGCAGATTAACAAACACCGGGGAGCTGTTTTTT. Translating gives CASRLTNTGELFF.